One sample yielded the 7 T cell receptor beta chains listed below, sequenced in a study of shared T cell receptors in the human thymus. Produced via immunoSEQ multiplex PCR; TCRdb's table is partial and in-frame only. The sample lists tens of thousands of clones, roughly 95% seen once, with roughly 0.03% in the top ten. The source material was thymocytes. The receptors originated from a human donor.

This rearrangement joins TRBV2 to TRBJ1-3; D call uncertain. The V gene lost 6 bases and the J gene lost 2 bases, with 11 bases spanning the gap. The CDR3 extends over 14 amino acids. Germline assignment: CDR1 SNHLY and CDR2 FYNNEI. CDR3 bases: TGTGCCAGCAGGGGGTTCGGGGCTGGAAACACCATATATTTT. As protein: CASRGFGAGNTIYF.

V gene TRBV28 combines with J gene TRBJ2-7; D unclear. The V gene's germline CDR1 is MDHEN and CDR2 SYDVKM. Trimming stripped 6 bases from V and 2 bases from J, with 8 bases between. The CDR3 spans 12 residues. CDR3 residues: CASRSLTYEQYF. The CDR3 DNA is TGTGCCAGCAGGAGCCTTACCTACGAGCAGTACTTC.

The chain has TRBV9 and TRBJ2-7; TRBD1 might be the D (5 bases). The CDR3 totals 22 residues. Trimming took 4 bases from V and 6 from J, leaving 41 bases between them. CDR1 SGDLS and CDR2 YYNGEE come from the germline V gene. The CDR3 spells CASSPPRKKGLGSLLIQGEQYF. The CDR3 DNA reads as TGTGCCAGCAGCCCCCCGCGCAAGAAGGGGCTAGGGTCTCTCCTTATTCAGGGCGAGCAGTACTTC.

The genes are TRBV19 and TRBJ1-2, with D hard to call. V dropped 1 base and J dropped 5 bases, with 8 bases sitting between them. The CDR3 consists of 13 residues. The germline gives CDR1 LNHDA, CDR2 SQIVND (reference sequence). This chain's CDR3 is CASSIGPGYGYTF. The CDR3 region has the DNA TGTGCCAGTAGTATAGGTCCGGGATATGGCTACACCTTC.

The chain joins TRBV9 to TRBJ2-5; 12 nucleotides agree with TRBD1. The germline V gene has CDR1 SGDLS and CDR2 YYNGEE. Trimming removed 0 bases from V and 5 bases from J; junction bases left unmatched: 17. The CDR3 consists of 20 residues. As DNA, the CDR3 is TGTGCCAGCAGCGTAGAGGGGTCCTATGCCGGGACAGGGGGCCTTGAGACCCAGTACTTC. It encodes CASSVEGSYAGTGGLETQYF.

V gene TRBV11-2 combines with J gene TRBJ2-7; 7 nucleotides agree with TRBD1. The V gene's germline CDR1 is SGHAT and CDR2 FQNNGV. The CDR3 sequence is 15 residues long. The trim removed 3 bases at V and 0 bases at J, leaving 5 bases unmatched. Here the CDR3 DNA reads TGTGCCAGCAGCTTCCGACAGGGTATCTCCTACGAGCAGTACTTC. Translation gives CASSFRQGISYEQYF.

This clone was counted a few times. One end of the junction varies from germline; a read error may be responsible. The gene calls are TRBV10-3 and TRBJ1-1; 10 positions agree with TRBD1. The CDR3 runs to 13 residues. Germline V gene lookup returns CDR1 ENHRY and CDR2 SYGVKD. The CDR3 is CALRQGAGTEAFF. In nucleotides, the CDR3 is TGTGCCCTCAGACAGGGGGCCGGCACTGAAGCTTTCTTT.